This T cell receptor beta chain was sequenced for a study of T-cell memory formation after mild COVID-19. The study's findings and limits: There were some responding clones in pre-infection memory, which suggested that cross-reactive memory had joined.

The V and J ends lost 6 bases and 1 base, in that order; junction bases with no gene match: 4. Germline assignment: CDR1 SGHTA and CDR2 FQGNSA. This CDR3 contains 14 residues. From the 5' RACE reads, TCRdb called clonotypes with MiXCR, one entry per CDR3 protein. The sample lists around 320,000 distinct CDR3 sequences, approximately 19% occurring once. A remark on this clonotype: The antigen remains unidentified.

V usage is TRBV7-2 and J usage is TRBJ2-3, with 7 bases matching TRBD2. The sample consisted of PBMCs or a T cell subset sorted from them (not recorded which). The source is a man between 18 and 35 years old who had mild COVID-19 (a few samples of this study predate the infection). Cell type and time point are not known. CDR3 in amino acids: CASRTAGGTDTQYF. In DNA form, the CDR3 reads TGTGCCAGCAGAACGGCGGGGGGCACAGATACGCAGTATTTT. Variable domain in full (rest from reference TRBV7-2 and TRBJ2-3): GAGVSQSPSNKVTEKGKDVELRCDPISGHTALYWYRQSLGQGLEFLIYFQGNSAPDKSGLPSDRFSAERTGGSVSTLTIQRTQQEDSAVYLCASRTAGGTDTQYFGPGTRLTVL.